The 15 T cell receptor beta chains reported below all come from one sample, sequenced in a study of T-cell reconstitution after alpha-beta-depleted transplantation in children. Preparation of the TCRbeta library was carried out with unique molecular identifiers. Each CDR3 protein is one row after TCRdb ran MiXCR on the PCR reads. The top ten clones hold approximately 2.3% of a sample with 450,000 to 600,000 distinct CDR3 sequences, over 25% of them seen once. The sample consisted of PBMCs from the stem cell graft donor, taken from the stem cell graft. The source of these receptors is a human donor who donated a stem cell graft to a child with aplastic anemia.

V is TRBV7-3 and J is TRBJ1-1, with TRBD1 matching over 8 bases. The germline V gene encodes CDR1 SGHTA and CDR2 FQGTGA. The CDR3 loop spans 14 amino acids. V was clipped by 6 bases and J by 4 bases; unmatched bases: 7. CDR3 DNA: TGTGCCAGCAGTTCGGACAGGGACGGCACTGAAGCTTTCTTT. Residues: CASSSDRDGTEAFF.

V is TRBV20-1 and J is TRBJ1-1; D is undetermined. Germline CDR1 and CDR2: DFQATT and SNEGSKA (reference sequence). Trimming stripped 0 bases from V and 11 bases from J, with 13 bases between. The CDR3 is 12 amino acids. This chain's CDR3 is CSAREILEAAFF. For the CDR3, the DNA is TGCAGTGCTAGAGAAATTCTGGAAGCCGCTTTCTTT.

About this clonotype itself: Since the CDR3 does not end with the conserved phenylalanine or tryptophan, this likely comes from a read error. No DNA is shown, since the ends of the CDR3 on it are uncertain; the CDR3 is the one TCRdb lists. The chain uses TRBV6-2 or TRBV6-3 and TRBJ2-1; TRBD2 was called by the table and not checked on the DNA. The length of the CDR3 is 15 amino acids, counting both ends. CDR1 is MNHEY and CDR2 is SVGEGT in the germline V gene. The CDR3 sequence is CASRRDLLPGLPLGM.

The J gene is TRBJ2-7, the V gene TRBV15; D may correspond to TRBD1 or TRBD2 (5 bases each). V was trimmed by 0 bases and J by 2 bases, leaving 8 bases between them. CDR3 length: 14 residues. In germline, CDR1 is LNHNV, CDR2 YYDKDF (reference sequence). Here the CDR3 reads CATSRDLGAYEQYF. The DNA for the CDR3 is TGTGCCACCAGCAGAGATTTGGGGGCCTACGAGCAGTACTTC.

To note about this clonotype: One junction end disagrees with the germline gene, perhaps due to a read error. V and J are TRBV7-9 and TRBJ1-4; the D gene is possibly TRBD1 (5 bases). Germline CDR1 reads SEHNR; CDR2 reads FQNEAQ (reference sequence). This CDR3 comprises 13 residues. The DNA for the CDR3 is TGTCCCAGCAGCTGGGGCCCGAATGAAAAACTGTTTTTT. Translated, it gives CPSSWGPNEKLFF. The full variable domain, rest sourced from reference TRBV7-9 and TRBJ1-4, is DTGVSQNPRHKITKRGQNVTFRCDPISEHNRLYWYRQTLGQGPEFLTYFQNEAQLEKSRLLSDRFSAERPKGSFSTLEIQRTEQGDSAMYLCPSSWGPNEKLFFGSGTQLSVL.

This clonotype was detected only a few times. The CDR3 DNA sequence: TGTGCCAGCAGCTTGGACGGGCGGTTAGGGACTGAAGCTTTCTTT. Protein product: CASSLDGRLGTEAFF. V is TRBV27 and J is TRBJ1-1; D is unresolved. This CDR3 spans 15 amino acids. Germline V gives CDR1 MNHEY, CDR2 SMNVEV (reference sequence). Trimming took off 6 bases at V and 5 bases at J, with 19 bases between the two ends.

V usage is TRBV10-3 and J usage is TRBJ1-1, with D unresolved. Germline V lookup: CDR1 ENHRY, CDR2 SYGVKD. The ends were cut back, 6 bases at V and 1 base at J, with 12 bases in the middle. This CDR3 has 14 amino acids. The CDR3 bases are TGTGCCATCAGAGAACCGGCCCCGAACACTGAAGCTTTCTTT. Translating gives CAIREPAPNTEAFF.

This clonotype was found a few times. The CDR3 DNA sequence: TGTGCCAGCAGCTTAGCGGCAGGACCTACGCGCGAGCAGTACTTC. It specifies CASSLAAGPTREQYF. The chain carries TRBV7-6 and TRBJ2-7, with unresolved D. Trimming removed 0 bases at V and 6 bases at J, with 15 bases between. CDR1 is SGHVS, CDR2 FNYEAQ, per germline. CDR3 length: 15 amino acids.

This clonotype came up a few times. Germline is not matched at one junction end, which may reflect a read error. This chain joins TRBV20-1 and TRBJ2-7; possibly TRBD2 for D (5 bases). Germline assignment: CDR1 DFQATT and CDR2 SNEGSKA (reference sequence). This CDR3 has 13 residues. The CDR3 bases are TGCAGTGCTAGCGCCCTAGCTTCCTCCGAGCAGTACTTC. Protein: CSASALASSEQYF.

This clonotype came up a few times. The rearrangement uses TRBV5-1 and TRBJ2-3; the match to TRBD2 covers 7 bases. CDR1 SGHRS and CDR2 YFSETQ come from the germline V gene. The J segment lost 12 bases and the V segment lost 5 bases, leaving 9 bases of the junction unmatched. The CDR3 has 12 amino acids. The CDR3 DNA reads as TGCGCCAGCAGTTACGACCGGACTAGACAGTATTTT. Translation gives CASSYDRTRQYF. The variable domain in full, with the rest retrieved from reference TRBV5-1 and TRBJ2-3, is KAGVTQTPRYLIKTRGQQVTLSCSPISGHRSVSWYQQTPGQGLQFLFEYFSETQRNKGNFPGRFSGRQFSNSRSEMNVSTLELGDSALYLCASSYDRTRQYFGPGTRLTVL.

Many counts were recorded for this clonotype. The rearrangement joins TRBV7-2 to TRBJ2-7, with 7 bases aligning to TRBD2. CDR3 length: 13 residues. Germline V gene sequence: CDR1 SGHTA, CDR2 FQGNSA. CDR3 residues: CASSLAEGYEQYV. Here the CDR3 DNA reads TGTGCCAGCAGCCTAGCGGAGGGCTACGAGCAGTACGTC.

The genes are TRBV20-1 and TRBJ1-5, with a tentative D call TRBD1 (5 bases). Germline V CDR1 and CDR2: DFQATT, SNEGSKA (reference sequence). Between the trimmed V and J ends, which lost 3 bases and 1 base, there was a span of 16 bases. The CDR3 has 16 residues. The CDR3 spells CSASRGGVASNQPQHF. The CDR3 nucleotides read TGCAGTGCTAGTCGGGGAGGGGTCGCGAGCAATCAGCCCCAGCATTTT.

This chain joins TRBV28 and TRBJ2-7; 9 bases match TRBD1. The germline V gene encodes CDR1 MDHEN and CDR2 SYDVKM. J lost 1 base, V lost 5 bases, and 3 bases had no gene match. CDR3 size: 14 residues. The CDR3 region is CASSTGTGSYEQYV. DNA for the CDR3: TGTGCCAGCAGTACCGGGACAGGGTCCTACGAGCAGTACGTC.

The CDR3 is CASSHQTSRGSGYYEQYF. The DNA for the CDR3 is TGCGCCAGCAGCCACCAAACCTCGAGGGGTAGCGGGTACTACGAGCAGTACTTC. V is TRBV4-3 and J is TRBJ2-7; 7 bases fit TRBD2. CDR3 length: 18 amino acids. Germline-derived CDR1 and CDR2 are LGHNA and YSLEER. V lost 3 bases and J lost 3; bases outside the gene matches: 17.

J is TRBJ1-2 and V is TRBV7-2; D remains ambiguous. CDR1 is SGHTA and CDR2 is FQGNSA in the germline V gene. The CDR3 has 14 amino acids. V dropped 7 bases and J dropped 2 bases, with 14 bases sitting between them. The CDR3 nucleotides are TGTGCCAGCAACCGGGTCCGGTCGAACTATGGCTACACCTTC. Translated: CASNRVRSNYGYTF. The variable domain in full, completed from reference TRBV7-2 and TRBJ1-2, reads GAGVSQSPSNKVTEKGKDVELRCDPISGHTALYWYRQSLGQGLEFLIYFQGNSAPDKSGLPSDRFSAERTGGSVSTLTIQRTQQEDSAVYLCASNRVRSNYGYTFGSGTRLTVV.